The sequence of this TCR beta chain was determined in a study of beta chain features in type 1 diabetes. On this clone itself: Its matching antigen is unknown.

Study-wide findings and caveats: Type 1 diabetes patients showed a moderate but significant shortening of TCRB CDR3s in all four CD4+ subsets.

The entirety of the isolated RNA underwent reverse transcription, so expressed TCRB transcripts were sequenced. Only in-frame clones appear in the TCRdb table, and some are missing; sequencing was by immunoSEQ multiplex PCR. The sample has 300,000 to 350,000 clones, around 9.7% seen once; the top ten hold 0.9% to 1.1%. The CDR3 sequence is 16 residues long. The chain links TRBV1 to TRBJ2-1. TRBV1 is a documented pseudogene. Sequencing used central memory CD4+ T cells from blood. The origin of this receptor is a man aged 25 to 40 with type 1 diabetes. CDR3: CTSSQDCPGPSDEQFF. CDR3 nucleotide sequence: TGCACCAGCAGCCAAGATTGTCCGGGGCCGTCTGATGAGCAGTTCTTC.